This T cell receptor beta chain emerged from a study of human T cells and chemical hapten exposure. Study context: Scalp application of diphenylcyclopropenone was performed weekly in patients across the entire roughly 26-week study.

The time point is: patch test 2, 6 weeks after DPC sensitization. Stated treatment: therapeutic diphenylcyclopropenone sensitization with weekly scalp DPC. This clonotype appeared many times. MiXCR was run by TCRdb on the RACE reads, yielding one entry per CDR3 protein. The sample contains over 100,000 distinct CDR3 sequences, roughly a tenth of which appear only once. Germline loops: CDR1 SGHTA, CDR2 FQGNSA. Deletions cut 1 base from V and 7 bases from J, with 11 bases between. CDR3 size: 15 residues. The receptor was isolated from a woman in her 40s with alopecia areata. Some clones in this sample may be carry-over from other donors' samples. Sequences were derived from whole blood, sampled in connection with sensitization to the hapten diphenylcyclopropenone (DPC). This chain links TRBV7-2 with TRBJ1-6; D is unresolved. The CDR3 protein is CASSLGVRANSPLHF. The CDR3 nucleotides read TGTGCCAGCAGCTTAGGGGTCCGGGCCAATTCACCCCTCCACTTT.